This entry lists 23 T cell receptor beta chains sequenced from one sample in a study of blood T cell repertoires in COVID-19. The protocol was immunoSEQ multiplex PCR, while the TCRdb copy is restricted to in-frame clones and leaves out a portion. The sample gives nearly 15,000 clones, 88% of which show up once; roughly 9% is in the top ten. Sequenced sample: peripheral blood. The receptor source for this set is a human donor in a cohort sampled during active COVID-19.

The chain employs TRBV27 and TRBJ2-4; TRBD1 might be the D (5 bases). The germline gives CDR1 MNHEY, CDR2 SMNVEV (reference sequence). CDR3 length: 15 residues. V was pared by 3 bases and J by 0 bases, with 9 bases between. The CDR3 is CASSFGAGAKNIQYF. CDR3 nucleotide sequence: TGTGCCAGCAGTTTTGGGGCAGGAGCCAAAAACATTCAGTACTTC.

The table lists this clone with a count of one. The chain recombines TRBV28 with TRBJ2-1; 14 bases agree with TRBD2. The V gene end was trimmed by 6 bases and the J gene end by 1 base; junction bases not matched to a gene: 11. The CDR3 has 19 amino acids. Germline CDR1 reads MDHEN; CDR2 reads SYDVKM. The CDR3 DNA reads TGTGCCAGCAGCGGCCCGGGACTAGCGGGAGTTAAATCCTACAATGAGCAGTTCTTC. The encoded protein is CASSGPGLAGVKSYNEQFF. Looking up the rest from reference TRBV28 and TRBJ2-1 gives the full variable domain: DVKVTQSSRYLVKRTGEKVFLECVQDMDHENMFWYRQDPGLGLRLIYFSYDVKMKEKGDIPEGYSVSREKKERFSLILESASTNQTSMYLCASSGPGLAGVKSYNEQFFGPGTRLTVL.

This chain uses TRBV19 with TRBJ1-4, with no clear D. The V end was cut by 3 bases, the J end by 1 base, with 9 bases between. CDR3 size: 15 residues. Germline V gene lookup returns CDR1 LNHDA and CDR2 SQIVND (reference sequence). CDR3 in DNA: TGTGCCAGTAGTATCGGTACAGTAACTAATGAAAAACTGTTTTTT. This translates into CASSIGTVTNEKLFF.

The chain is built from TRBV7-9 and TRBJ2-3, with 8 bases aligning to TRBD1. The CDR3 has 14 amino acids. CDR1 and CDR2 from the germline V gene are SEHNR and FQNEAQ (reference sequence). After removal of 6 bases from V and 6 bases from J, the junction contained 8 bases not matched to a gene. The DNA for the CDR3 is TGTGCCAGCAGGCCAACAGGGGGGTCGGATACGCAGTATTTT. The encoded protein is CASRPTGGSDTQYF.

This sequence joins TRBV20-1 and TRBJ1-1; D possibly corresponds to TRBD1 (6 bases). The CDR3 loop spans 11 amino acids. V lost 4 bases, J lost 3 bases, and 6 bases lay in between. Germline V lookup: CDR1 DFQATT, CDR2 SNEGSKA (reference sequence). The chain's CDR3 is CSATGDTEAFF. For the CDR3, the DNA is TGCAGTGCTACAGGGGACACTGAAGCTTTCTTT.

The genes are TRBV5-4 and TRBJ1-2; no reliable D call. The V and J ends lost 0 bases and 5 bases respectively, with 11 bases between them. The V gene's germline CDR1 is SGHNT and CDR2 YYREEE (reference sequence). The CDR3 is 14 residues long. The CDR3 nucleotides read TGTGCCAGCAGCTTGGGGGGTAGGGAGTATGGCTACACCTTC. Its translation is CASSLGGREYGYTF.

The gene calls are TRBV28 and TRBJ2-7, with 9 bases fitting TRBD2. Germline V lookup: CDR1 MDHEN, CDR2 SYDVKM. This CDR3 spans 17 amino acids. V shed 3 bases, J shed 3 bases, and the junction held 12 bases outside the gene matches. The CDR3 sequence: CASSFRPGTSRYYEQYF. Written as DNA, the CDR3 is TGTGCCAGCAGTTTCCGCCCTGGGACTAGCCGCTACTACGAGCAGTACTTC.

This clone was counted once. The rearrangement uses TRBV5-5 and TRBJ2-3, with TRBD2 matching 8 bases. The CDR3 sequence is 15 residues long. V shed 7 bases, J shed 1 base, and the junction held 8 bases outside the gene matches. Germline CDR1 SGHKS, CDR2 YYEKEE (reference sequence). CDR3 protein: CASLTSGLRTDTQYF. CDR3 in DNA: TGTGCCAGCTTAACTAGCGGTCTACGCACAGATACGCAGTATTTT. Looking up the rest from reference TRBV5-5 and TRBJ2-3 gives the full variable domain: DAGVTQSPTHLIKTRGQQVTLRCSPISGHKSVSWYQQVLGQGPQFIFQYYEKEERGRGNFPDRFSARQFPNYSSELNVNALLLGDSALYLCASLTSGLRTDTQYFGPGTRLTVL.

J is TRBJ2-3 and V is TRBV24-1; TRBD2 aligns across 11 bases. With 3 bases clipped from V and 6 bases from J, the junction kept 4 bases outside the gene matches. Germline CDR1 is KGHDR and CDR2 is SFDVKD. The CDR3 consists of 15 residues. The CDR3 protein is CATSDPSGRLDTQYF. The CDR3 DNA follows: TGTGCCACCAGTGATCCTAGCGGGAGGTTGGATACGCAGTATTTT.

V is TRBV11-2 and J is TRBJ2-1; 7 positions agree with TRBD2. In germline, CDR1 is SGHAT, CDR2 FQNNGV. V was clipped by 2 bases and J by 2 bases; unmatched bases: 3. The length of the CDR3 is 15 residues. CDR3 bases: TGTGCCAGCAGCTTAAGAAGCGGGGCCTACAATGAGCAGTTCTTC. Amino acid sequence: CASSLRSGAYNEQFF.

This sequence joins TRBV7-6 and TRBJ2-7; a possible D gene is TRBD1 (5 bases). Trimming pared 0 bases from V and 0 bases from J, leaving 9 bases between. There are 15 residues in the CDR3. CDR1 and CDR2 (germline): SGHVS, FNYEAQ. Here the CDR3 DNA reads TGTGCCAGCAGCTTAGCAGGGGAAAGCTCCTACGAGCAGTACTTC. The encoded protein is CASSLAGESSYEQYF.

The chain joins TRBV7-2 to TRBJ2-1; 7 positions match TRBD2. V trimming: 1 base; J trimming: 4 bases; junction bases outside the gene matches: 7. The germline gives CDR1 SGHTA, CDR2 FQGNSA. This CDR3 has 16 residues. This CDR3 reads CASSLGPSGTYNEQFF. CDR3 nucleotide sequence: TGTGCCAGCAGCTTAGGCCCTAGCGGCACTTACAATGAGCAGTTCTTC.

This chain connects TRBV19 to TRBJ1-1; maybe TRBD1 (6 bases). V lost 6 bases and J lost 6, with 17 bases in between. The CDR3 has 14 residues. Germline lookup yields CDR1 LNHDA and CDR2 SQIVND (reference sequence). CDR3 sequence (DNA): TGTGCCAGTAGGCACAGGGAGCGGTTCTCTGAAGCTTTCTTT. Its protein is CASRHRERFSEAFF.

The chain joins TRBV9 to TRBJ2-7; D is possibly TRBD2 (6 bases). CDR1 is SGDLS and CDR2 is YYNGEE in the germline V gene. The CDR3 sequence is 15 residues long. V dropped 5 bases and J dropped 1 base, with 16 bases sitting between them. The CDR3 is CASSVRESRSYEQYF. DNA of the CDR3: TGTGCCAGCAGTGTTCGGGAGTCTAGGTCCTACGAGCAGTACTTC.

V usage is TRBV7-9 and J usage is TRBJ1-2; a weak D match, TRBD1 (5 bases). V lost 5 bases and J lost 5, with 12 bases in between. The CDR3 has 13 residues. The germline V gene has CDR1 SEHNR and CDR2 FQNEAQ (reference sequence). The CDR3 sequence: CASSQDSLYGYTF. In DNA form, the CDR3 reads TGTGCCAGCAGCCAAGACAGCCTATATGGCTACACCTTC.

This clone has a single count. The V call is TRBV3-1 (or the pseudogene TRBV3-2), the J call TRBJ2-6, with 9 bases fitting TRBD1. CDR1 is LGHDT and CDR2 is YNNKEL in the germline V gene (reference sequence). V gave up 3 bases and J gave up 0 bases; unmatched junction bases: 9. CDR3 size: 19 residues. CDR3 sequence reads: CASSQGDREGYSGANVLTF. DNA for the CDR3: TGTGCCAGCAGCCAGGGGGACAGGGAGGGGTACTCTGGGGCCAACGTCCTGACTTTC.

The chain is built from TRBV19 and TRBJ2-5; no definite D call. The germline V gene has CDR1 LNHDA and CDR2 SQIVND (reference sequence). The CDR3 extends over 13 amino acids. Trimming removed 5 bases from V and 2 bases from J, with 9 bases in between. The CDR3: CASSGLGQETQYF. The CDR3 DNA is TGTGCCAGTAGTGGCCTAGGTCAAGAGACCCAGTACTTC.

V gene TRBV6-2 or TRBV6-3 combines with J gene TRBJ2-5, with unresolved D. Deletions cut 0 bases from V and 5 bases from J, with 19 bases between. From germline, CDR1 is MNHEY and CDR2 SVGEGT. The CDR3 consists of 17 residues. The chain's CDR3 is CASSYSTRPQIPETQYF. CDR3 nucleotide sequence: TGTGCCAGCAGTTACTCTACGCGGCCACAAATTCCTGAGACCCAGTACTTC.

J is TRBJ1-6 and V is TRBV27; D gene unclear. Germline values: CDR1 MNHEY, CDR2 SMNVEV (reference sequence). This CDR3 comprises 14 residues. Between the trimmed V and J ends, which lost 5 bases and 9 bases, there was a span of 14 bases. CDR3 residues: CASSPSLLFSPLHF. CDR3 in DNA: TGTGCCAGCAGTCCTTCCCTCCTATTTTCACCCCTCCACTTT.

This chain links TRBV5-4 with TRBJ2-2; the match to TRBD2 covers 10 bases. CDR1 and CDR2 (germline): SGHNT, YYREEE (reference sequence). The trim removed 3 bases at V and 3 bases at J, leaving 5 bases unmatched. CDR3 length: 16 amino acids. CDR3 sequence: CASSSGTSAHTGELFF. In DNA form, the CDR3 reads TGTGCCAGCAGCTCCGGGACTAGCGCACACACCGGGGAGCTGTTTTTT.

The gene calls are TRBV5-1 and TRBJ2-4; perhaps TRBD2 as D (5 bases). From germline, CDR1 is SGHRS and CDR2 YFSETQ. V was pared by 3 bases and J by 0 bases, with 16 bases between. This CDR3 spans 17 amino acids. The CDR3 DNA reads TGCGCCAGCAGCTCGTTGGGAATCGGGGTAGCCAAAAACATTCAGTACTTC. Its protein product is CASSSLGIGVAKNIQYF.

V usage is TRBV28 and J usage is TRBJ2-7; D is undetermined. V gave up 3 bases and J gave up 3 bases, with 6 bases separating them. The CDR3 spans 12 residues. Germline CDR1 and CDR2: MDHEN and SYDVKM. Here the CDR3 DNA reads TGTGCCAGCAGTTTGCGTCGCTACGAGCAGTACTTC. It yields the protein CASSLRRYEQYF.

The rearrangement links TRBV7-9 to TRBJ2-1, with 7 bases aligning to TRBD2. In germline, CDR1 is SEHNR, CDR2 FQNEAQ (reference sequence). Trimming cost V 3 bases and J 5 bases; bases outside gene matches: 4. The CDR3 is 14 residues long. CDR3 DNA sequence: TGTGCCAGCAGCTTGTCTAGCGGCGACAATGAGCAGTTCTTC. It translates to CASSLSSGDNEQFF.